The 21 T cell receptor beta chains in this list originate from one sample, sequenced in a study of blood T cells in healthy people across ages. Combining a sample-barcoded 5' primer with a J-beta primer mix, a second PCR ran for roughly 7 to 11 cycles. TCRdb reanalysed the 5' RACE reads using MiXCR and keeps one entry per CDR3 protein. The sample yields about 1.8 million distinct CDR3 sequences, around half seen once. Sequencing was performed on blood. The receptor source for this set is a woman in her thirties or forties in good health.

Comment on this clonotype: The junction does not match germline at one end; this may be a read error. The rearrangement joins TRBV6-5 to TRBJ1-1; 8 bases match TRBD1. CDR3 length: 15 residues. Germline assignment: CDR1 MNHEY and CDR2 SVGAGI. In nucleotides, the CDR3 is TGTGCCAGCAGGCCCGACAGGGGTGGGAACACGGAAGCTTTCTTT. This codes for CASRPDRGGNTEAFF.

The chain recombines TRBV9 with TRBJ2-5; possible D gene TRBD1, 5 bases. CDR1 and CDR2 (germline): SGDLS, YYNGEE. The V and J ends lost 2 bases and 5 bases respectively, with 13 bases between them. CDR3 length equals 14 residues. The CDR3 spells CASSVQTAWETQYF. The CDR3 bases are TGTGCCAGCAGCGTGCAGACAGCGTGGGAGACCCAGTACTTC.

The rearrangement joins TRBV28 to TRBJ2-3; TRBD2 aligns across 8 bases. The junction had 4 bases not matched to a gene; V was cut back by 7 bases and J by 1 base. The CDR3 spans 14 residues. Germline assignment: CDR1 MDHEN and CDR2 SYDVKM. CDR3 amino acids: CASTTGGGTDTQYF. The CDR3 DNA follows: TGTGCCAGCACGACGGGAGGGGGCACAGATACGCAGTATTTT.

The chain recombines TRBV6-2 or TRBV6-3 with TRBJ2-1; 8 bases agree with TRBD1. J lost 5 bases, V lost 2 bases, and 5 bases had no gene match. Per germline, CDR1 MNHEY and CDR2 SVGEGT. The CDR3 contains 15 residues. The CDR3 sequence: CASSYKAQGDNEQFF. CDR3 coding DNA: TGTGCCAGCAGTTACAAAGCACAGGGGGACAATGAGCAGTTCTTC.

As to this clonotype: A much larger clone sits a single nucleotide away, making a read error possible. The chain combines TRBV9 with TRBJ2-3; no clear D. Trimming removed 0 bases at V and 0 bases at J, with 5 bases between. The CDR3 extends over 14 amino acids. Looked up from germline, CDR1 is SGDLS and CDR2 is YYNGEE. Here the CDR3 DNA reads TGTGCCAGCAGCGTAGAGGCTAGCACAGATACGCAGTATTTT. It encodes CASSVEASTDTQYF.

This clonotype has a handful of counts. This sequence joins TRBV4-1 and TRBJ1-5; D not certain. Germline values: CDR1 MGHRA, CDR2 YSYEKL. V was shortened by 1 base and J by 9 bases, with 13 bases between the two germline ends. This CDR3 is built from 14 residues. The CDR3 protein is CASSQGGGLRPQHF. CDR3 DNA: TGCGCCAGCAGCCAAGGGGGTGGTCTTAGGCCCCAGCATTTT.

This clonotype appeared once. CDR3 nucleotide sequence: TGTGCCAGCACCGATCGGGGGGCCGAACGGGATACGCAGTATTTT. Translation: CASTDRGAERDTQYF. This chain uses TRBV6-2 or TRBV6-3 with TRBJ2-3; D might be TRBD2 (7 bases). The CDR3 sequence is 15 residues long. Germline lookup yields CDR1 MNHEY and CDR2 SVGEGT. Trimming pared 7 bases from V and 6 bases from J, leaving 20 bases between.

This clonotype occurred a few times. V is TRBV6-2 or TRBV6-3 and J is TRBJ2-5, with a tentative D call TRBD1 (5 bases). The ends were cut back, 7 bases at V and 0 bases at J, with 18 bases in the middle. The germline V gene has CDR1 MNHEY and CDR2 SVGEGT. The CDR3 runs to 16 residues. In DNA form, the CDR3 reads TGTGCCAGCACCGGACCTGCAGGGTCGCACCAAGAGACCCAGTACTTC. Translated: CASTGPAGSHQETQYF.

This chain connects TRBV12-3 or TRBV12-4 to TRBJ2-4, with TRBD2 matching over 11 bases. The CDR3 sequence is 15 residues long. V lost 5 bases and J lost 1; bases outside the gene matches: 1. The CDR3 DNA follows: TGTGCCAGCAGTCCTAGCGGGGGGGCCAAAAACATTCAGTACTTC. It yields the protein CASSPSGGAKNIQYF.

The V gene is TRBV6-5, the J gene TRBJ1-5; no clear D. V was trimmed by 6 bases and J by 3 bases, leaving 9 bases between them. CDR1 is MNHEY, CDR2 SVGAGI, per germline. CDR3 length equals 13 residues. Here the CDR3 DNA reads TGTGCCAGCAGGATCGGTTCCAATCAGCCCCAGCATTTT. This translates into CASRIGSNQPQHF.

The gene calls are TRBV9 and TRBJ2-1, with D unclear. Looked up from germline, CDR1 is SGDLS and CDR2 is YYNGEE. The CDR3 contains 10 residues. Trimming stripped 6 bases from V and 9 bases from J, with 7 bases between. CDR3 coding DNA: TGTGCCAGCACCCCCGGTGAGCAGTTCTTC. It translates to CASTPGEQFF. The whole variable domain, remainder taken from reference TRBV9 and TRBJ2-1, is DSGVTQTPKHLITATGQRVTLRCSPRSGDLSVYWYQQSLDQGLQFLIQYYNGEERAKGNILERFSAQQFPDLHSELNLSSLELGDSALYFCASTPGEQFFGPGTRLTVL.

V is TRBV5-1 and J is TRBJ2-3; D perhaps matches TRBD1 (5 bases). The germline V and J ends were trimmed by 3 bases and 3 bases, with 11 bases remaining between them. Germline CDR1 and CDR2: SGHRS and YFSETQ. The CDR3 totals 14 residues. The CDR3, as DNA: TGCGCCAGCAGCTCGGCCAGGGTTACAGATACGCAGTATTTT. This encodes CASSSARVTDTQYF.

This clonotype showed up just a few times. The chain recombines TRBV7-2 with TRBJ2-5; D may correspond to TRBD1 or TRBD2 (6 bases each). This CDR3 comprises 16 residues. The V end lost 7 bases, the J end lost 2 bases, and 20 bases lay between the germline ends. The germline CDR1 and CDR2 sequences are SGHTA and FQGNSA. This CDR3 reads CASTPRRGQLQETQYF. Written as DNA, the CDR3 is TGTGCCAGCACCCCGCGGCGGGGACAACTGCAAGAGACCCAGTACTTC.

This clonotype was seen only a few times. This sequence joins TRBV7-3 and TRBJ2-5, with unresolved D. Trimming stripped 3 bases from V and 5 bases from J, with 10 bases between. CDR1 is SGHTA and CDR2 is FQGTGA in the germline V gene. The CDR3 runs 13 residues. DNA for the CDR3: TGTGCCAGCAGCTTCTCCCCCGAGGAGACCCAGTACTTC. Translated, it gives CASSFSPEETQYF.

The chain carries TRBV5-1 and TRBJ2-5; 9 positions match TRBD1. The assigned J gene may be wrong: the sequence end matches TRBJ2-7 better. Germline V gene sequence: CDR1 SGHRS, CDR2 YFSETQ. This CDR3 spans 13 amino acids. In DNA form, the CDR3 reads TGCGCCAGCAGACGGACAGGGGAGGGCGAGCAGTACTTC. It yields the protein CASRRTGEGEQYF.

This clonotype was counted only a few times. The genes are TRBV7-9 and TRBJ2-1; D uncertain. Looked up from germline, CDR1 is SEHNR and CDR2 is FQNEAQ (reference sequence). V dropped 1 base and J dropped 6 bases, with 13 bases sitting between them. The CDR3 has 15 amino acids. The CDR3 protein is CASSLERPILNEQFF. The DNA for the CDR3 is TGTGCCAGCAGCTTAGAGCGCCCTATCCTCAATGAGCAGTTCTTC.

This chain connects TRBV20-1 to TRBJ2-5; 7 bases map to TRBD2. Judging by the DNA end, TRBJ2-7 fits better; the J call may be wrong. The CDR3 has 15 residues. Germline lookup yields CDR1 DFQATT and CDR2 SNEGSKA (reference sequence). The DNA for the CDR3 is TGCAGTGCTAGGACCTCCCGGACTAGTACTTACGAGCAGTACTTC. Amino acids: CSARTSRTSTYEQYF.

Only a few counts were recorded for this clonotype. This chain joins TRBV27 and TRBJ2-1, with TRBD2 matching over 7 bases. This CDR3 contains 16 residues. Trimming took 5 bases from V and 6 from J; bases not matched to a gene: 13. The V gene's germline CDR1 is MNHEY and CDR2 SMNVEV (reference sequence). The CDR3 loop reads CASSLSGLGVSNEQFF. The CDR3 DNA follows: TGTGCCAGCAGTCTCTCCGGACTAGGGGTAAGCAATGAGCAGTTCTTC.

CDR3 region: CASNDGNGYTF. The CDR3, as DNA: TGTGCCAGCAATGACGGGAACGGCTACACCTTC. The genes are TRBV27 and TRBJ1-2; the D is unclear. The length of the CDR3 is 11 residues. Germline V gene lookup returns CDR1 MNHEY and CDR2 SMNVEV (reference sequence). V lost 7 bases, J lost 8 bases, and 11 bases lay in between.

The rearrangement joins TRBV5-5 to TRBJ1-5; D is uncertain. Germline V gene data show CDR1 as SGHKS and CDR2 as YYEKEE (reference sequence). The germline V and J ends were trimmed by 0 bases and 0 bases, with 7 bases remaining between them. CDR3 length equals 15 residues. The CDR3 here is CASSLATSSNQPQHF. CDR3 coding DNA: TGTGCCAGCAGCTTGGCCACTAGTAGCAATCAGCCCCAGCATTTT.

This clonotype was seen a few times. The genes are TRBV7-9 and TRBJ2-5, with no clear D. V was cut by 2 bases and J by 5 bases, with 15 bases left in between. The CDR3 length is 15 residues. CDR1 and CDR2 (germline): SEHNR, FQNEAQ (reference sequence). The DNA for the CDR3 is TGTGCCAGCAGCTTATTTCCCCGCCAAGGGGAGACCCAGTACTTC. It is translated as CASSLFPRQGETQYF.